The 9 T cell receptor beta chains below were found in one sample sequenced in a study of cytomegalovirus exposure and HLA in healthy donors. The PCR made use of 60 Vbeta and 13 Jbeta primers. Produced via immunoSEQ multiplex PCR; TCRdb's table is partial and in-frame only. In the table there are roughly 160,000 clones, approximately 80% of which are singletons. The specimen sequenced was PBMCs. All receptors come from a boy aged 2 to 9 in good health and CMV-seronegative.

This clone was seen only a few times. V and J are TRBV19 and TRBJ2-3; D might be TRBD1 (5 bases). The germline V and J ends were trimmed by 2 bases and 6 bases, with 9 bases remaining between them. Germline V gene sequence: CDR1 LNHDA, CDR2 SQIVND (reference sequence). This CDR3 is 13 amino acids long. The CDR3 sequence is CASSIQGFDTQYF. In nucleotides, the CDR3 is TGTGCCAGTAGTATACAGGGTTTCGATACGCAGTATTTT. Together with reference TRBV19 and TRBJ2-3, the CDR3 gives the full variable domain: DGGITQSPKYLFRKEGQNVTLSCEQNLNHDAMYWYRQDPGQGLRLIYYSQIVNDFQKGDIAEGYSVSREKKESFPLTVTSAQKNPTAFYLCASSIQGFDTQYFGPGTRLTVL.

J is TRBJ1-2 and V is TRBV10-3; D may be TRBD1 (6 bases). Per the germline V gene, CDR1 is ENHRY and CDR2 is SYGVKD. V was shortened by 7 bases and J by 6 bases, with 12 bases between the two germline ends. The CDR3 spans 12 residues. CDR3 loop: CAINGRTDGYTF. The CDR3 DNA sequence: TGTGCCATCAACGGAAGGACAGATGGCTACACCTTC.

This chain connects TRBV30 to TRBJ2-7; TRBD2 is a possible D gene (5 bases). CDR3 length: 13 amino acids. Germline values: CDR1 GTSNPN, CDR2 SVGIG (reference sequence). V lost 4 bases to trimming and J lost 11 bases, with 21 bases between them. The CDR3 loop is CAWTPLRGGLKYF. For the CDR3, the DNA is TGTGCCTGGACCCCTCTGCGAGGAGGACTCAAGTACTTC.

The rearrangement joins TRBV11-2 to TRBJ2-5, with D possibly being TRBD2 (7 bases). Trimming removed 3 bases from V and 4 bases from J, with 12 bases in between. There are 14 residues in the CDR3. Germline V gives CDR1 SGHAT, CDR2 FQNNGV. CDR3 coding DNA: TGTGCCAGCAGCTTCGGGGGGCTTCGAGAGACCCAGTACTTC. Translation gives CASSFGGLRETQYF.

This clone was seen a few times. The chain employs TRBV5-1 and TRBJ1-2, with D possibly matching TRBD1 (6 bases). The CDR3 has 14 residues. The V end was cut by 4 bases, the J end by 3 bases, with 13 bases between. The V gene's germline CDR1 is SGHRS and CDR2 YFSETQ. The CDR3 spells CASSPRTDDYGYTF. CDR3 DNA: TGCGCCAGCAGCCCCCGGACAGATGACTATGGCTACACCTTC.

The chain joins TRBV21-1 to TRBJ2-2; TRBD2, as called in the table, went unchecked against the DNA. TRBV21-1 is a documented pseudogene. The CDR3 runs to 17 residues. The CDR3 region is CASSKGISGKNTGELFF. Here the CDR3 DNA reads TGTGCCAGCAGCAAAGGGATCAGCGGGAAAAACACCGGGGAGCTGTTTTTT.

The rearrangement uses TRBV5-1 and TRBJ1-1; D not certain. The germline CDR1 and CDR2 sequences are SGHRS and YFSETQ. This CDR3 contains 14 residues. The V gene lost 0 bases and the J gene lost 6 bases, with 12 bases spanning the gap. For the CDR3, the DNA is TGCGCCAGCAGCTTGGGAGGGTACGGACCTGAAGCTTTCTTT. It specifies CASSLGGYGPEAFF. Looking up the rest from reference TRBV5-1 and TRBJ1-1 gives the full variable domain: KAGVTQTPRYLIKTRGQQVTLSCSPISGHRSVSWYQQTPGQGLQFLFEYFSETQRNKGNFPGRFSGRQFSNSRSEMNVSTLELGDSALYLCASSLGGYGPEAFFGQGTRLTVV.

This clone came up many times. The chain has TRBV7-6 and TRBJ2-1; 11 bases map to TRBD2. V dropped 5 bases and J dropped 4; count of bases not matched to a gene: 10. The CDR3 runs 17 residues. Germline loops: CDR1 SGHVS, CDR2 FNYEAQ. The CDR3 loop is CASSPSGGTSGYNEQFF. CDR3 nucleotides: TGTGCCAGCAGCCCGAGCGGGGGGACTAGCGGTTACAATGAGCAGTTCTTC.

The J gene is TRBJ2-5, the V gene TRBV5-1; 7 bases align to TRBD1. The junction had 10 bases not matched to a gene; V was cut back by 3 bases and J by 5 bases. The CDR3 has 15 residues. Germline V gives CDR1 SGHRS, CDR2 YFSETQ. The CDR3 loop reads CASSSQPTGMETQYF. The CDR3 DNA sequence: TGCGCCAGCAGCTCTCAACCGACAGGGATGGAGACCCAGTACTTC.